This TCR beta chain was identified in a study of T cells in Graves' hyperthyroidism and ophthalmopathy. There are many counts of this clonotype. Not enrolled were patients with uncontrolled infection, other autoimmune disease, pregnancy or lactation. The V and J ends lost 5 bases and 5 bases, in that order; junction bases with no gene match: 14. Per the germline V gene, CDR1 is SGHAT and CDR2 is FQDESV (reference sequence). The CDR3 contains 16 residues. The TCR beta CDR3 regions underwent amplification using RNA transcripts as the source. With the HTBI primer set, the TCR CDR3 went through a first round of RT-PCR. TCRdb fed the multiplex PCR reads into MiXCR, producing one record per CDR3 protein. The data contain around 600,000 distinct CDR3 sequences, approximately 15% of them seen just once; the ten biggest clones take up around 3.3%.

This sequence originates from a woman aged 40 to 49 with Graves' ophthalmopathy. The chain has TRBV11-1 and TRBJ2-5, with 7 bases that match TRBD2. Sequencing was performed on blood. The DNA for the CDR3 is TGTGCCAGCAGCGTTGGGACTACCCCTTTGGTGGAGACCCAGTACTTC. Translation: CASSVGTTPLVETQYF. The whole variable domain, remainder taken from reference TRBV11-1 and TRBJ2-5, is EAEVAQSPRYKITEKSQAVAFWCDPISGHATLYWYRQILGQGPELLVQFQDESVVDDSQLPKDRFSAERLKGVDSTLKIQPAELGDSAMYLCASSVGTTPLVETQYFGPGTRLLVL.